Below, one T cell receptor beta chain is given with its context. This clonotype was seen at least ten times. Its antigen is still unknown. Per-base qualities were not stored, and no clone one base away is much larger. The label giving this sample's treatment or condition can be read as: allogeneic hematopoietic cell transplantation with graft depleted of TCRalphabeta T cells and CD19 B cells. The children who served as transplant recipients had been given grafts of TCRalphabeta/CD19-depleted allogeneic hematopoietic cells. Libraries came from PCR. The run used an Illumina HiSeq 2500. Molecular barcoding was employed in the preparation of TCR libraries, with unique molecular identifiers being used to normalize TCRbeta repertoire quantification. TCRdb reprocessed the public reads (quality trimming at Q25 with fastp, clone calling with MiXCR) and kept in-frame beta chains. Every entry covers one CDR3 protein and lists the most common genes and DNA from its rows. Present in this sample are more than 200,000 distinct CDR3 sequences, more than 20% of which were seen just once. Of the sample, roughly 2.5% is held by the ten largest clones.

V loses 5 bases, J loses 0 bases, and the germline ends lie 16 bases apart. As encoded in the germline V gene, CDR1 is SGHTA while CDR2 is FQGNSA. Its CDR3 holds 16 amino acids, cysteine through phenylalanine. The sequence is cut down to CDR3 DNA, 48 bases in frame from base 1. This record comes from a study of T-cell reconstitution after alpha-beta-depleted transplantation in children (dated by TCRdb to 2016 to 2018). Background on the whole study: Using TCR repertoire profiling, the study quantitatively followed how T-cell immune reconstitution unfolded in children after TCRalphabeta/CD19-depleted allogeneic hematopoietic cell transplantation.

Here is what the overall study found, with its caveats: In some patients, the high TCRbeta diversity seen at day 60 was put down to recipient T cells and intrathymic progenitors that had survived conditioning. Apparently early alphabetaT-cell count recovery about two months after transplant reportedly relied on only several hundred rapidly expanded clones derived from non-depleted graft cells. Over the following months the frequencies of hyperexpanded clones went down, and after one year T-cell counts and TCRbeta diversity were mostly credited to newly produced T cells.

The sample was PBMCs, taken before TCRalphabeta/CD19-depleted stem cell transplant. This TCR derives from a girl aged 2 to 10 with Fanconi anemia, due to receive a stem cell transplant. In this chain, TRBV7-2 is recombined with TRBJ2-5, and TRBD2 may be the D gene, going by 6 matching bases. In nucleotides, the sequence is TGTGCCAGCAGCCCAAGGGGACTCCCGTACCAAGAGACCCAGTACTTC. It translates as CASSPRGLPYQETQYF.